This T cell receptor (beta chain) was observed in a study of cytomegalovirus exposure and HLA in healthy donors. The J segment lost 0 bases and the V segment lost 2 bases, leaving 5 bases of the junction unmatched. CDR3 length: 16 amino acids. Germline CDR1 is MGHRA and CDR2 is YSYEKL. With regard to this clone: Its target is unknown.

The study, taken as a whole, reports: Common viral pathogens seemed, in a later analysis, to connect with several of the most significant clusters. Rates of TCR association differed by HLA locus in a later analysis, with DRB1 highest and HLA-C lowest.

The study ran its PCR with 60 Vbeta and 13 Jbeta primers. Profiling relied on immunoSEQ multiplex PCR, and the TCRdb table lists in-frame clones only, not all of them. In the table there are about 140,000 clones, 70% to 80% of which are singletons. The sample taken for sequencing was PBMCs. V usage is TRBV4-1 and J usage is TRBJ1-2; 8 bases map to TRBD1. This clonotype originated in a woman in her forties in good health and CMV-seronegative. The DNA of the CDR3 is TGCGCCAGCAGCCAATTTCAGGGGGCCACTAACTATGGCTACACCTTC. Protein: CASSQFQGATNYGYTF.